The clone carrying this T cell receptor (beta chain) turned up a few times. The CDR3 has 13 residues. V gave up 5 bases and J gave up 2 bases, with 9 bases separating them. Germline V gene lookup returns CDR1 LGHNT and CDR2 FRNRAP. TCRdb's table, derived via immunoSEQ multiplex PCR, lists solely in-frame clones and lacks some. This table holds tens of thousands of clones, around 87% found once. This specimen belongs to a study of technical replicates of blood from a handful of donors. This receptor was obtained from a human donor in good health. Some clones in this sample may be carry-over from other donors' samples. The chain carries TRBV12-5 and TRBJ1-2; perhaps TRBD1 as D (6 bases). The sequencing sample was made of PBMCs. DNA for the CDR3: TGTGCTAGTGGTATAGGACAGAACTATGGCTACACCTTC. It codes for CASGIGQNYGYTF. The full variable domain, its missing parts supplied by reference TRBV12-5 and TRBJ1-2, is DARVTQTPRHKVTEMGQEVTMRCQPILGHNTVFWYRQTMMQGLELLAYFRNRAPLDDSGMPKDRFSAEMPDATLATLKIQPSEPRDSAVYFCASGIGQNYGYTFGSGTRLTVV.